These 28 T cell receptor beta chains came from one sample sequenced in a study of T cell repertoires in cytomegalovirus infection. A single record per CDR3 protein comes from TCRdb applying MiXCR to the reads. The table records 630,000 or so distinct CDR3 sequences, 20% to 25% of them present only once. The material sequenced was CD8+ T cells from PBMCs. These receptors came from a human donor in good health (CMV status not recorded). Some clones in this sample may be carry-over from other donors' samples.

This clonotype was seen a few times. The J gene is TRBJ1-1, the V gene TRBV28; TRBD1 matches at 9 bases. Germline CDR1 and CDR2: MDHEN and SYDVKM. The J segment lost 4 bases and the V segment lost 7 bases, leaving 4 bases of the junction unmatched. The CDR3 contains 13 residues. In nucleotides, the CDR3 is TGTGCCAGCATCATGACAGGGGGCACTGAAGCTTTCTTT. Its protein product is CASIMTGGTEAFF. Together with reference TRBV28 and TRBJ1-1, the CDR3 gives the full variable domain: DVKVTQSSRYLVKRTGEKVFLECVQDMDHENMFWYRQDPGLGLRLIYFSYDVKMKEKGDIPEGYSVSREKKERFSLILESASTNQTSMYLCASIMTGGTEAFFGQGTRLTVV.

At least ten counts were recorded for this clonotype. J is TRBJ1-2 and V is TRBV7-9; perhaps TRBD1 as D (6 bases). There are 14 residues in the CDR3. The germline V gene encodes CDR1 SEHNR and CDR2 FQNEAQ (reference sequence). V was trimmed by 6 bases and J by 4 bases, leaving 15 bases between them. CDR3 sequence: CASRTAEDSYGYTF. The CDR3 DNA follows: TGTGCCAGCAGAACCGCCGAGGACAGCTATGGCTACACCTTC.

This clonotype was seen ten or more times. This chain connects TRBV7-2 to TRBJ1-2; D might be TRBD1 (5 bases). Germline values: CDR1 SGHTA, CDR2 FQGNSA. The CDR3 is made up of 14 amino acids. V lost 3 bases and J lost 8, with 16 bases in between. DNA of the CDR3: TGTGCCAGCAGCTTCGGGGCTCCCTTAGAGGGCTACACCTTC. Amino acid sequence: CASSFGAPLEGYTF.

CDR3 DNA sequence: TGTGCCAGCAGGCCCCCCTCAAGTTATGGCTACACCTTC. Its translation: CASRPPSSYGYTF. The chain carries TRBV14 and TRBJ1-2; D gene ambiguous. Germline V CDR1 and CDR2: SGHDN, FVKESK. Trimming pared 6 bases from V and 5 bases from J, leaving 13 bases between. This CDR3 is 13 amino acids long.

This clonotype was seen a handful of times. This chain uses TRBV20-1 with TRBJ2-5; 8 bases align to TRBD1. The CDR3 has 17 amino acids. CDR1 and CDR2 (germline): DFQATT, SNEGSKA (reference sequence). Trimming took 0 bases from V and 4 from J; bases not matched to a gene: 13. Here the CDR3 reads CSARDRTGWLRGETQYF. In nucleotides, the CDR3 is TGCAGTGCTAGAGATAGGACAGGGTGGCTCCGTGGAGAGACCCAGTACTTC.

The V and J genes are TRBV10-3 and TRBJ2-7; 7 nucleotides align to TRBD1. CDR1 ENHRY and CDR2 SYGVKD come from the germline V gene. V dropped 5 bases and J dropped 0; count of bases not matched to a gene: 16. This CDR3 has 18 amino acids. DNA of the CDR3: TGTGCCATCAGTTCCCTATTAGGCGGTGCAGGGGGCTCCTACGAGCAGTACTTC. It translates to CAISSLLGGAGGSYEQYF.

The rearrangement links TRBV5-1 to TRBJ2-2; D gene ambiguous. CDR1 is SGHRS and CDR2 is YFSETQ in the germline V gene. Between the trimmed V and J ends, which lost 4 bases and 6 bases, there was a span of 7 bases. The CDR3 consists of 12 residues. CDR3: CASSRASGELFF. Here the CDR3 DNA reads TGCGCCAGCAGCCGAGCATCCGGGGAGCTGTTTTTT.

This clonotype was seen ten or more times. This rearrangement joins TRBV7-6 to TRBJ2-5, with a tentative D call TRBD2 (7 bases). CDR3 length: 16 residues. V lost 5 bases to trimming and J lost 2 bases, with 18 bases between them. CDR1 SGHVS and CDR2 FNYEAQ come from the germline V gene. CDR3 amino acids: CASSKPRGGGQETQYF. The CDR3 DNA sequence: TGTGCCAGCAGCAAACCCCGCGGGGGCGGACAAGAGACCCAGTACTTC.

In its sample, this clonotype was seen many times. The V gene is TRBV6-5, the J gene TRBJ1-1, with D tentatively TRBD1 (5 bases). The CDR3 runs to 14 residues. The V gene's germline CDR1 is MNHEY and CDR2 SVGAGI. The V end lost 0 bases, the J end lost 8 bases, and 13 bases lay between the germline ends. DNA of the CDR3: TGTGCCAGCAGTTACTCTGCGTCCAGGGAAGAAGCTTTCTTT. This codes for CASSYSASREEAFF.

This clonotype was recorded many times. The chain is built from TRBV11-2 and TRBJ2-3, with a tentative D call TRBD2 (6 bases). Trimming removed 5 bases at V and 2 bases at J, with 20 bases between. The CDR3 length is 17 residues. CDR1 SGHAT and CDR2 FQNNGV come from the germline V gene. The CDR3 reads CASSPSGLLDYTDTQYF. CDR3 DNA sequence: TGTGCCAGCAGCCCAAGCGGGCTATTAGATTACACAGATACGCAGTATTTT.

The sample holds many counts of this clonotype. V usage is TRBV6-5 and J usage is TRBJ2-1; TRBD2 is a possible D gene (5 bases). Germline V lookup: CDR1 MNHEY, CDR2 SVGAGI. This CDR3 is 15 amino acids long. V lost 0 bases to trimming and J lost 3 bases, with 9 bases between them. In DNA, the CDR3 is TGTGCCAGCAGTTACTCGTTCGGGGACTACAATGAGCAGTTCTTC. This translates into CASSYSFGDYNEQFF.

The chain combines TRBV7-9 with TRBJ2-2, with unresolved D. The CDR3 has 16 amino acids. V lost 5 bases and J lost 5, with 18 bases in between. The germline gives CDR1 SEHNR, CDR2 FQNEAQ (reference sequence). DNA for the CDR3: TGTGCCAGCAGCGGCCCCAGCGATCGTACTACCGGGGAGCTGTTTTTT. The encoded protein is CASSGPSDRTTGELFF.

The sample holds a few counts of this clonotype. The gene calls are TRBV14 and TRBJ2-5; D is unclear. V lost 3 bases, J lost 5 bases, and 10 bases lay in between. Looked up from germline, CDR1 is SGHDN and CDR2 is FVKESK. CDR3 length: 13 amino acids. Written as DNA, the CDR3 is TGTGCCAGCAGCCAGCTGACACGGGAGACCCAGTACTTC. Protein: CASSQLTRETQYF.

This clonotype came up a few times. The chain carries TRBV6-1 and TRBJ2-2; the match to TRBD1 covers 8 bases. J was trimmed by 6 bases and V by 5 bases; bases with no gene match: 8. The length of the CDR3 is 15 residues. The germline gives CDR1 MNHNS, CDR2 SASEGT. The CDR3 DNA is TGTGCCAGCAGTTTCGACAGGGGTTTCGCCGGGGAGCTGTTTTTT. This encodes CASSFDRGFAGELFF.

The rearrangement uses TRBV19 and TRBJ1-5; no definite D call. CDR1 LNHDA and CDR2 SQIVND come from the germline V gene (reference sequence). The CDR3 runs 15 residues. Trimming removed 5 bases from V and 3 bases from J, with 14 bases in between. CDR3 coding DNA: TGTGCCAGTAGTCCCCTGGGCCCTAACAATCAGCCCCAGCATTTT. Residues: CASSPLGPNNQPQHF.

This clonotype appeared a few times. The J gene is TRBJ2-1, the V gene TRBV12-3 or TRBV12-4; 9 nucleotides line up with TRBD2. The CDR3 covers 15 residues. Trimming cost V 6 bases and J 5 bases; bases outside gene matches: 8. CDR3 residues: CASSLGASGDNEQFF. The CDR3, as DNA: TGTGCCAGCAGCCTTGGGGCTAGCGGGGACAATGAGCAGTTCTTC.

This clonotype was picked up a small number of times. The gene calls are TRBV13 and TRBJ1-2; a possible D gene is TRBD1 (6 bases). Trimming cost V 4 bases and J 4 bases, with 16 bases left between them. Germline V gene data show CDR1 as PRHDT and CDR2 as FYEKMQ (reference sequence). This CDR3 comprises 15 residues. The DNA of the CDR3 is TGTGCCAGCAGCTCACACAGGGTGAGCGGCTATGGCTACACCTTC. Residues: CASSSHRVSGYGYTF. The whole variable domain, remainder taken from reference TRBV13 and TRBJ1-2, is AAGVIQSPRHLIKEKRETATLKCYPIPRHDTVYWYQQGPGQDPQFLISFYEKMQSDKGSIPDRFSAQQFSDYHSELNMSSLELGDSALYFCASSSHRVSGYGYTFGSGTRLTVV.

This clonotype was seen only a few times. The rearrangement links TRBV6-2 or TRBV6-3 to TRBJ1-2; 7 bases agree with TRBD1. V was clipped by 6 bases and J by 5 bases; unmatched bases: 12. Germline CDR1 reads MNHEY; CDR2 reads SVGEGT. The CDR3 contains 15 residues. The CDR3 here is CASSSAPGQNYGYTF. The CDR3 DNA sequence: TGTGCCAGCAGCTCAGCCCCGGGACAGAATTATGGCTACACCTTC.

In its sample, this clonotype was seen many times. The chain joins TRBV28 to TRBJ2-2, with D possibly matching TRBD2 (6 bases). Trimming took off 7 bases at V and 5 bases at J, with 20 bases between the two ends. Germline-derived CDR1 and CDR2 are MDHEN and SYDVKM. This CDR3 has 16 amino acids. The CDR3 bases are TGTGCCAGCAACTTGGGGCCAGGACTACGTACCGGGGAGCTGTTTTTT. It specifies CASNLGPGLRTGELFF.

A few counts support this clonotype. This chain uses TRBV6-5 with TRBJ1-1, with 9 bases matching TRBD1. The V gene's germline CDR1 is MNHEY and CDR2 SVGAGI. This CDR3 has 15 residues. Unmatched junction bases numbered 12, after V lost 5 bases and J lost 8 bases. This CDR3 is CASSLTGGARSEAFF. In nucleotides, the CDR3 is TGTGCCAGCAGTCTAACAGGGGGCGCACGTTCGGAAGCTTTCTTT.

The genes are TRBV6-1 and TRBJ1-4, with 8 bases identical to TRBD1. Germline assignment: CDR1 MNHNS and CDR2 SASEGT. There are 17 residues in the CDR3. V trimming: 6 bases; J trimming: 0 bases; junction bases outside the gene matches: 9. CDR3 in DNA: TGTGCCAGCAGGAAGACAGGGGAGGGGGCAACTAATGAAAAACTGTTTTTT. Translation: CASRKTGEGATNEKLFF.

This clonotype was picked up many times. The V gene is TRBV7-8, the J gene TRBJ1-5; D gene ambiguous. Germline V lookup: CDR1 SGHVS, CDR2 FQNEAQ. The CDR3 is 14 amino acids. V gave up 0 bases and J gave up 8 bases, with 11 bases separating them. The CDR3 DNA reads TGTGCCAGCAGCTTAGCGCGGGGTTTCAAGCCCCAGCATTTT. Its protein product is CASSLARGFKPQHF.

With respect to this clonotype: A much larger clone is a single base away; this may be a read error. The chain recombines TRBV12-3 or TRBV12-4 with TRBJ2-7; 10 bases are a match to TRBD2. The CDR3 consists of 13 residues. CDR3 DNA: TGTGCCAACAGTCGAGGACTAGCGGTCGAGCAGTACTTC. Translation: CANSRGLAVEQYF.

There are a few counts of this clonotype. This chain joins TRBV6-2 or TRBV6-3 and TRBJ2-7; 13 bases map to TRBD2. Germline values: CDR1 MNHEY, CDR2 SVGEGT. The CDR3 has 18 amino acids. The V segment lost 5 bases and the J segment 0 bases; nucleotides outside the gene matches: 10. The CDR3 sequence is CASSHPLGLAGSSYEQYV. DNA of the CDR3: TGTGCCAGCAGTCACCCCTTGGGACTAGCGGGGAGCTCCTACGAGCAGTACGTC.

This clonotype was counted between two and nine times. V and J are TRBV29-1 and TRBJ2-1; D call uncertain. CDR3 length: 10 amino acids. CDR1 is SQVTM and CDR2 is ANQGSEA in the germline V gene. Trimming took off 6 bases at V and 8 bases at J, with 8 bases between the two ends. The CDR3: CSVGRDEQFF. CDR3 DNA: TGCAGCGTCGGAAGGGATGAGCAGTTCTTC.

As concerns this clonotype: A much bigger clone sits one base away, suggesting this may be a read error. V gene TRBV28 combines with J gene TRBJ1-5, with a tentative D call TRBD1 (5 bases). CDR1 is MDHEN and CDR2 is SYDVKM in the germline V gene. CDR3 size: 15 residues. As DNA, the CDR3 is TGTACCAGCAGCCCCAGGGAGGCGGGCAATCAGCCCCAGCATTTT. This gives the protein CTSSPREAGNQPQHF.

This clonotype appeared a few times. This chain connects TRBV4-1 to TRBJ1-2, with 8 bases that match TRBD1. CDR3 size: 18 residues. The germline V gene has CDR1 MGHRA and CDR2 YSYEKL. The trim removed 0 bases at V and 2 bases at J, leaving 11 bases unmatched. In DNA form, the CDR3 reads TGCGCCAGCAGCCAAGATGAGCCCATCAGGGGGCTGAACTATGGCTACACCTTC. It encodes CASSQDEPIRGLNYGYTF.

This clonotype was found a few times. The rearrangement uses TRBV6-2 or TRBV6-3 and TRBJ2-7; D possibly corresponds to TRBD1 (7 bases). V was pared by 2 bases and J by 3 bases, with 11 bases between. The germline gives CDR1 MNHEY, CDR2 SVGEGT. The CDR3 is made up of 14 amino acids. CDR3 loop: CASSYGGGVYEQYF. The CDR3 nucleotides are TGTGCCAGCAGTTACGGAGGGGGCGTCTACGAGCAGTACTTC.